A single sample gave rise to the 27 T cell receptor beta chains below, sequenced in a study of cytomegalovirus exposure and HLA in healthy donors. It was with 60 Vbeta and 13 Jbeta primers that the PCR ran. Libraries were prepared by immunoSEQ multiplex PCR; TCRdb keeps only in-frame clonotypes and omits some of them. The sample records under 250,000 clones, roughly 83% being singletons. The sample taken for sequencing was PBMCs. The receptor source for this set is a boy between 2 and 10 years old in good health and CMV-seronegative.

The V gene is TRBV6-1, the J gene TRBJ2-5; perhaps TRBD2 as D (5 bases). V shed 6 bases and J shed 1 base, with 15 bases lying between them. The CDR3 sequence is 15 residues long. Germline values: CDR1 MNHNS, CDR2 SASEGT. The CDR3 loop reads CASRTSGIPQETQYF. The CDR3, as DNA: TGTGCCAGCAGAACCTCCGGGATTCCCCAAGAGACCCAGTACTTC.

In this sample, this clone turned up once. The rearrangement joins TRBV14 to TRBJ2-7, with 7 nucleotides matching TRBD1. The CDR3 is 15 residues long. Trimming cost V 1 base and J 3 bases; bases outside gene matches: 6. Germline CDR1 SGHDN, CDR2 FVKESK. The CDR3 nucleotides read TGTGCCAGCAGCCAAGGCGTGGGGACAGACTACGAGCAGTACTTC. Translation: CASSQGVGTDYEQYF.

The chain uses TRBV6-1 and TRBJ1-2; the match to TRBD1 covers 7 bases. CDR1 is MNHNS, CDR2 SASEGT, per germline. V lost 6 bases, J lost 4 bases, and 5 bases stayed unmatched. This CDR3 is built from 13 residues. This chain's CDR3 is CASSPDRIYGYTF. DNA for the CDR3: TGTGCCAGCAGCCCGGACAGGATCTATGGCTACACCTTC.

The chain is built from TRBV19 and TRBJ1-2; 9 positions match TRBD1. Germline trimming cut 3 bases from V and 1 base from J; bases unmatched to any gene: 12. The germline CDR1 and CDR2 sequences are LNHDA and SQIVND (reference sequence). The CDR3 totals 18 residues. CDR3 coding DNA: TGTGCCAGTAGTATGGCCGGACAGGGGCTAGAGGGTAACTATGGCTACACCTTC. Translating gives CASSMAGQGLEGNYGYTF. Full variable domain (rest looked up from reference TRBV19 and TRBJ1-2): DGGITQSPKYLFRKEGQNVTLSCEQNLNHDAMYWYRQDPGQGLRLIYYSQIVNDFQKGDIAEGYSVSREKKESFPLTVTSAQKNPTAFYLCASSMAGQGLEGNYGYTFGSGTRLTVV.

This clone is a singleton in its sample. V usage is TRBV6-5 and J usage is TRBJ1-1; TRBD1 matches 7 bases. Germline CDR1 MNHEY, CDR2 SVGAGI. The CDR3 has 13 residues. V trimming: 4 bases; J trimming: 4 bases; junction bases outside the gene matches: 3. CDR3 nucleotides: TGTGCCAGCAGTTTAGGGACAGCCACTGAAGCTTTCTTT. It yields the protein CASSLGTATEAFF.

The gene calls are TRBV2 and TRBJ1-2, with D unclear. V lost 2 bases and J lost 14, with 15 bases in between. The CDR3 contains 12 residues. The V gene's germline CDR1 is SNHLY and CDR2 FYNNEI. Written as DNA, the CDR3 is TGTGCCAGCAGTGAATCGGGGTTCGAGCGGACCTTC. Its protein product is CASSESGFERTF.

The CDR3 sequence: CASSPRLAWGSTDTQYF. The CDR3 nucleotides read TGTGCCAGCAGCCCTCGACTAGCGTGGGGTAGCACAGATACGCAGTATTTT. The chain links TRBV9 to TRBJ2-3; TRBD2 aligns across 8 bases. The CDR3 runs to 17 residues. CDR1 is SGDLS, CDR2 YYNGEE, per germline. Trimming cost V 4 bases and J 0 bases; bases outside gene matches: 10.

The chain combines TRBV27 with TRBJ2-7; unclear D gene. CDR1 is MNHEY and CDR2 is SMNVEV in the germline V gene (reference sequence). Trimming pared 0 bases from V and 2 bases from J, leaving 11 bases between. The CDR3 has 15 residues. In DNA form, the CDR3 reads TGTGCCAGCAGTTTATCGGAGCGTTCTCCCTACGAGCAGTACTTC. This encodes CASSLSERSPYEQYF.

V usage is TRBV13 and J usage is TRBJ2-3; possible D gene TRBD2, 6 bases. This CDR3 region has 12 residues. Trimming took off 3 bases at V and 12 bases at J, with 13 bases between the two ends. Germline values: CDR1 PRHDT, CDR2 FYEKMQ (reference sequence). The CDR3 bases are TGTGCCAGCAGCTTTCCCGGCGGGGCTCAGTATTTT. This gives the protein CASSFPGGAQYF.

The CDR3 sequence: CSVEVGGGNYGYTF. The CDR3 nucleotides are TGCAGCGTTGAAGTTGGGGGGGGGAACTATGGCTACACCTTC. This chain connects TRBV29-1 to TRBJ1-2; tentative D call: TRBD1 (5 bases). The germline CDR1 and CDR2 sequences are SQVTM and ANQGSEA. This CDR3 contains 14 residues. V gave up 1 base and J gave up 2 bases, with 11 bases separating them.

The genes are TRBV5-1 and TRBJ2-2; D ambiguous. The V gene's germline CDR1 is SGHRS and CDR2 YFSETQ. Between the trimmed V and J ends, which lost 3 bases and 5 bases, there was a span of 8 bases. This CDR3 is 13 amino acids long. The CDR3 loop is CASSSGVTGELFF. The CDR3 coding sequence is TGCGCCAGCAGCTCCGGTGTTACCGGGGAGCTGTTTTTT.

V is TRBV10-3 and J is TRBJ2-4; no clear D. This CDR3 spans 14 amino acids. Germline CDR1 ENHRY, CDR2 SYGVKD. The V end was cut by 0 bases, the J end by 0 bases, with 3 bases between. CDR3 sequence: CAISESLAKNIQYF. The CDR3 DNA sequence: TGTGCCATCAGTGAGTCCCTAGCCAAAAACATTCAGTACTTC.

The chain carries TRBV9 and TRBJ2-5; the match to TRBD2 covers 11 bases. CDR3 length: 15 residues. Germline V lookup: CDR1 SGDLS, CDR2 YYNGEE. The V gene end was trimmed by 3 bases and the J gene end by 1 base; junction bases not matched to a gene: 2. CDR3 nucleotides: TGTGCCAGCAGCGCGGGACTAGCGGTCCAAGAGACCCAGTACTTC. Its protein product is CASSAGLAVQETQYF.

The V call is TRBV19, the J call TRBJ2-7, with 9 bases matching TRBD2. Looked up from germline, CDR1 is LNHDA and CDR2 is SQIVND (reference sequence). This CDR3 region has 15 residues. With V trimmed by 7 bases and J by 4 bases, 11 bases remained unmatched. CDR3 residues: CASMGVAGVGYEQYF. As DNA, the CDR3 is TGTGCCAGTATGGGGGTAGCGGGAGTCGGTTACGAGCAGTACTTC.

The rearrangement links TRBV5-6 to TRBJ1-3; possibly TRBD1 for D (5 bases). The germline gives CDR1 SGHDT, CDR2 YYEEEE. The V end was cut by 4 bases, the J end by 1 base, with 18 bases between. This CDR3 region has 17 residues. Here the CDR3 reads CASSQDRAGRSGNTIYF. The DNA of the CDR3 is TGTGCCAGCAGCCAAGACCGCGCAGGGCGATCTGGAAACACCATATATTTT.

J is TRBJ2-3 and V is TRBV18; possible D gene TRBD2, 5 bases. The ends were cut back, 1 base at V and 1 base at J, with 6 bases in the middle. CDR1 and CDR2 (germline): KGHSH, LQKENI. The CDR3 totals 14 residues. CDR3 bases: TGTGCCAGCTCACCACGGGAGCGCACAGATACGCAGTATTTT. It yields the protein CASSPRERTDTQYF.

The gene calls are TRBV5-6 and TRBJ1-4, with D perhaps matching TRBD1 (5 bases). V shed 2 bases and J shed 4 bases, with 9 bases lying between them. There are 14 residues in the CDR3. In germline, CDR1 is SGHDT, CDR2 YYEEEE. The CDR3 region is CASSFIQGNEKLFF. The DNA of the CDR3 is TGTGCCAGCAGCTTTATCCAGGGTAATGAAAAACTGTTTTTT.

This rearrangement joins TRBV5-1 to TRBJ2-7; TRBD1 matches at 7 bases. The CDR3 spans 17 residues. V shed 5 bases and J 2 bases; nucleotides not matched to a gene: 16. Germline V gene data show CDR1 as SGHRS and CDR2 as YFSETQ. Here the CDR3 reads CASRPPAVTGTAYEQYF. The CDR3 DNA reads TGCGCCAGCAGGCCCCCCGCCGTGACCGGGACAGCCTACGAGCAGTACTTC.

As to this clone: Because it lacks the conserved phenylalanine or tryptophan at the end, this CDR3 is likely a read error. The CDR3 protein is CASSLDSSYEQYL. CDR3 sequence (DNA): TGTGCCAGCAGTTTAGACAGCTCCTACGAGCAGTACCTC. This chain links TRBV2 with TRBJ2-7; possible D gene TRBD1, 5 bases. V lost 5 bases and J lost 0, with 8 bases in between. The V gene's germline CDR1 is SNHLY and CDR2 FYNNEI. This CDR3 comprises 13 residues.

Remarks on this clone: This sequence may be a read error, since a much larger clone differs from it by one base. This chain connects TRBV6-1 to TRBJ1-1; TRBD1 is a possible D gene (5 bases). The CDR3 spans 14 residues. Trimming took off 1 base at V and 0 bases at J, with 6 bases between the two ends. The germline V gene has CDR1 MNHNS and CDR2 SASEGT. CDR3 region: CASSEGTLNTEAFF. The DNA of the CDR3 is TGTGCCAGCAGTGAAGGGACACTGAACACTGAAGCTTTCTTT.

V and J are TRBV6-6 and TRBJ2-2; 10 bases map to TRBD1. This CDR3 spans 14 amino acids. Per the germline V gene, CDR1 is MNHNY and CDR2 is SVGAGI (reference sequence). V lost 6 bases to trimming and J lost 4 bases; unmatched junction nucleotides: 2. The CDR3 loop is CASRRTGGTGELFF. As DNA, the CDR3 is TGTGCCAGCAGGAGGACAGGGGGCACCGGGGAGCTGTTTTTT.

For the CDR3, the DNA is TGTGCCAGCAGCTTCCTTCTAGCGGGAGGTGGGGAGACCCAGTACTTC. Translation: CASSFLLAGGGETQYF. The chain employs TRBV7-9 and TRBJ2-5; 11 nucleotides agree with TRBD2. Germline trimming cut 3 bases from V and 5 bases from J; bases unmatched to any gene: 8. The CDR3 has 16 amino acids. The germline V gene has CDR1 SEHNR and CDR2 FQNEAQ (reference sequence).

The CDR3 DNA is TGCGCCAGCAGCTTGGGACTAGCGAAAGTTGTAAATGAGCAGTTCTTC. Protein sequence: CASSLGLAKVVNEQFF. This chain uses TRBV5-1 with TRBJ2-1; 8 nucleotides align to TRBD2. The V gene end was trimmed by 0 bases and the J gene end by 7 bases; junction bases not matched to a gene: 9. CDR3 length: 16 residues. Looked up from germline, CDR1 is SGHRS and CDR2 is YFSETQ.

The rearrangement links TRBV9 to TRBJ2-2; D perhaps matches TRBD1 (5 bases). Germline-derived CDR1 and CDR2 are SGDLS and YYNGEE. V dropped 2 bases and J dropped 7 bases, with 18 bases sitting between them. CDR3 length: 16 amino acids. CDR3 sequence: CASSVRSRDDGGELFF. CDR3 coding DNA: TGTGCCAGCAGCGTTCGTAGCAGGGATGACGGCGGGGAGCTGTTTTTT.

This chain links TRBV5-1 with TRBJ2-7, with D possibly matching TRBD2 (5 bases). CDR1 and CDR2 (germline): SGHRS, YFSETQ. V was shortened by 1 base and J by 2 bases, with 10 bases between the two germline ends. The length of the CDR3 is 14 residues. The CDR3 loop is CASSLSAGTYEQYF. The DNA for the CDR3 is TGCGCCAGCAGCTTGTCCGCGGGTACCTACGAGCAGTACTTC. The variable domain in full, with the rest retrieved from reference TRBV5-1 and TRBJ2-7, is KAGVTQTPRYLIKTRGQQVTLSCSPISGHRSVSWYQQTPGQGLQFLFEYFSETQRNKGNFPGRFSGRQFSNSRSEMNVSTLELGDSALYLCASSLSAGTYEQYFGPGTRLTVT.

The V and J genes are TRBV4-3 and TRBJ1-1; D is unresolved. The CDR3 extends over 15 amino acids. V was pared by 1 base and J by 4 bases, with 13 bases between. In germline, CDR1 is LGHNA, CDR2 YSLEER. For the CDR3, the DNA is TGCGCCAGCAGCCAAGTGGAGGGAGGACGCACTGAAGCTTTCTTT. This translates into CASSQVEGGRTEAFF.

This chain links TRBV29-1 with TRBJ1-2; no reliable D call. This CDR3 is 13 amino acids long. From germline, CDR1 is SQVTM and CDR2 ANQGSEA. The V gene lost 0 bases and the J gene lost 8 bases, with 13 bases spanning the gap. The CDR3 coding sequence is TGCAGCGTTGAAGATCGGGAGGGCAGAGGCTACACCTTC. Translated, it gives CSVEDREGRGYTF.